Listed below are T cell receptor beta chains from one sample, sequenced in a study of blood T cell repertoires in COVID-19. Clones were read by immunoSEQ multiplex PCR, and TCRdb kept only the in-frame ones, dropping some. The sample shows some 210,000 clones, approximately 90% of them seen only once. The sequenced sample consisted of peripheral blood. These receptors all stem from a man in his sixties with COVID-19, enrolled during active disease. Each CDR3 is given with its conserved first and last residue. Each record gives: J gene, D gene, V gene, clone size, CDR3 protein, CDR3 DNA. A D gene is named only where the DNA matches it firmly. Where a row states a size, it is once, few, many or the class of an expanded clone; other rows omit it.

TRBJ2-5	TRBD1	TRBV29-1	once	CSVGTGRQETQYF	TGCAGCGTTGGGACAGGGCGGCAAGAGACCCAGTACTTC
TRBJ2-7	TRBD1	TRBV25-1	NA	CASSDPGTGAYEQYF	TGTGCCAGCAGTGACCCCGGGACAGGGGCCTACGAGCAGTACTTC
TRBJ1-5	NA	TRBV19	NA	CASSISSGVQPQHF	TGTGCCAGTAGTATATCGAGCGGGGTTCAGCCCCAGCATTTT
TRBJ1-2	NA	TRBV6-5	NA	CASMSGNYGYTF	TGTGCCAGCATGTCGGGGAACTATGGCTACACCTTC
TRBJ2-1	TRBD2	TRBV7-2	NA	CASSPRLAGGNEQFF	TGTGCCAGCAGCCCGCGACTAGCGGGAGGTAATGAGCAGTTCTTC
TRBJ1-3	TRBD1	TRBV7-6	NA	CASSARQGSGNTIYF	TGTGCCAGCAGCGCGAGACAGGGGTCCGGAAACACCATATATTTT
TRBJ1-2	NA	TRBV18	NA	CASSRSGTEDYGYTF	TGTGCCAGCTCACGCTCCGGGACTGAAGACTATGGCTACACCTTC
TRBJ2-3	NA	TRBV4-2	NA	CASSQDWQGNTDTQYF	TGTGCCAGCAGCCAAGATTGGCAGGGGAACACAGATACGCAGTATTTT
TRBJ2-2	TRBD2	TRBV19	NA	CASSPPRTSSPGELFF	TGTGCCAGTAGTCCCCCCCGGACTAGCTCCCCCGGGGAGCTGTTTTTT
TRBJ2-2	TRBD2	TRBV10-1	NA	CASSESLPSGAGELFF	TGCGCCAGCAGTGAGTCTCTCCCTAGCGGGGCCGGGGAGCTGTTTTTT
TRBJ1-5	TRBD1	TRBV28	NA	CASSLGQPGLVPQHF	TGTGCCAGCAGTTTGGGACAGCCGGGCCTTGTGCCCCAGCATTTT
TRBJ2-2	NA	TRBV24-1	NA	CATAPREANTGELFF	TGTGCCACCGCCCCGCGAGAGGCGAACACCGGGGAGCTGTTTTTT
TRBJ2-7	TRBD2	TRBV11-2	NA	CASSLTSGGTSYEQYF	TGTGCCAGCAGCTTGACTAGCGGCGGAACCTCCTACGAGCAGTACTTC
TRBJ2-1	TRBD2	TRBV19	NA	CASSIRAGGSNEQFF	TGTGCCAGTAGTATTCGGGCCGGGGGGAGCAATGAGCAGTTCTTC
TRBJ2-3	TRBD2	TRBV7-2	NA	CASSEKRLAAVTDTQYF	TGTGCCAGCAGCGAGAAACGACTAGCAGCCGTCACAGATACGCAGTATTTT
TRBJ1-6	NA	TRBV9	NA	CASSVGGEDSPLHF	TGTGCCAGCAGCGTAGGAGGGGAGGATTCACCCCTCCACTTT
TRBJ2-1	NA	TRBV6-6	NA	CASSSGFRYNEQFF	TGTGCCAGCAGCAGCGGGTTCCGCTACAATGAGCAGTTCTTC
TRBJ2-1	TRBD2	TRBV7-2	NA	CASSLAVSSGRSYNEQFF	TGTGCCAGCAGCTTAGCGGTGTCTAGCGGGAGATCCTACAATGAGCAGTTCTTC
TRBJ2-7	NA	TRBV7-2	NA	CASSLARDSIYEQYF	TGTGCCAGCAGCTTAGCGCGGGACAGCATCTACGAGCAGTACTTC
TRBJ2-7	TRBD1	TRBV6-5	NA	CASSRKGTGVYEQYF	TGTGCCAGCAGTCGTAAGGGGACAGGAGTCTACGAGCAGTACTTC